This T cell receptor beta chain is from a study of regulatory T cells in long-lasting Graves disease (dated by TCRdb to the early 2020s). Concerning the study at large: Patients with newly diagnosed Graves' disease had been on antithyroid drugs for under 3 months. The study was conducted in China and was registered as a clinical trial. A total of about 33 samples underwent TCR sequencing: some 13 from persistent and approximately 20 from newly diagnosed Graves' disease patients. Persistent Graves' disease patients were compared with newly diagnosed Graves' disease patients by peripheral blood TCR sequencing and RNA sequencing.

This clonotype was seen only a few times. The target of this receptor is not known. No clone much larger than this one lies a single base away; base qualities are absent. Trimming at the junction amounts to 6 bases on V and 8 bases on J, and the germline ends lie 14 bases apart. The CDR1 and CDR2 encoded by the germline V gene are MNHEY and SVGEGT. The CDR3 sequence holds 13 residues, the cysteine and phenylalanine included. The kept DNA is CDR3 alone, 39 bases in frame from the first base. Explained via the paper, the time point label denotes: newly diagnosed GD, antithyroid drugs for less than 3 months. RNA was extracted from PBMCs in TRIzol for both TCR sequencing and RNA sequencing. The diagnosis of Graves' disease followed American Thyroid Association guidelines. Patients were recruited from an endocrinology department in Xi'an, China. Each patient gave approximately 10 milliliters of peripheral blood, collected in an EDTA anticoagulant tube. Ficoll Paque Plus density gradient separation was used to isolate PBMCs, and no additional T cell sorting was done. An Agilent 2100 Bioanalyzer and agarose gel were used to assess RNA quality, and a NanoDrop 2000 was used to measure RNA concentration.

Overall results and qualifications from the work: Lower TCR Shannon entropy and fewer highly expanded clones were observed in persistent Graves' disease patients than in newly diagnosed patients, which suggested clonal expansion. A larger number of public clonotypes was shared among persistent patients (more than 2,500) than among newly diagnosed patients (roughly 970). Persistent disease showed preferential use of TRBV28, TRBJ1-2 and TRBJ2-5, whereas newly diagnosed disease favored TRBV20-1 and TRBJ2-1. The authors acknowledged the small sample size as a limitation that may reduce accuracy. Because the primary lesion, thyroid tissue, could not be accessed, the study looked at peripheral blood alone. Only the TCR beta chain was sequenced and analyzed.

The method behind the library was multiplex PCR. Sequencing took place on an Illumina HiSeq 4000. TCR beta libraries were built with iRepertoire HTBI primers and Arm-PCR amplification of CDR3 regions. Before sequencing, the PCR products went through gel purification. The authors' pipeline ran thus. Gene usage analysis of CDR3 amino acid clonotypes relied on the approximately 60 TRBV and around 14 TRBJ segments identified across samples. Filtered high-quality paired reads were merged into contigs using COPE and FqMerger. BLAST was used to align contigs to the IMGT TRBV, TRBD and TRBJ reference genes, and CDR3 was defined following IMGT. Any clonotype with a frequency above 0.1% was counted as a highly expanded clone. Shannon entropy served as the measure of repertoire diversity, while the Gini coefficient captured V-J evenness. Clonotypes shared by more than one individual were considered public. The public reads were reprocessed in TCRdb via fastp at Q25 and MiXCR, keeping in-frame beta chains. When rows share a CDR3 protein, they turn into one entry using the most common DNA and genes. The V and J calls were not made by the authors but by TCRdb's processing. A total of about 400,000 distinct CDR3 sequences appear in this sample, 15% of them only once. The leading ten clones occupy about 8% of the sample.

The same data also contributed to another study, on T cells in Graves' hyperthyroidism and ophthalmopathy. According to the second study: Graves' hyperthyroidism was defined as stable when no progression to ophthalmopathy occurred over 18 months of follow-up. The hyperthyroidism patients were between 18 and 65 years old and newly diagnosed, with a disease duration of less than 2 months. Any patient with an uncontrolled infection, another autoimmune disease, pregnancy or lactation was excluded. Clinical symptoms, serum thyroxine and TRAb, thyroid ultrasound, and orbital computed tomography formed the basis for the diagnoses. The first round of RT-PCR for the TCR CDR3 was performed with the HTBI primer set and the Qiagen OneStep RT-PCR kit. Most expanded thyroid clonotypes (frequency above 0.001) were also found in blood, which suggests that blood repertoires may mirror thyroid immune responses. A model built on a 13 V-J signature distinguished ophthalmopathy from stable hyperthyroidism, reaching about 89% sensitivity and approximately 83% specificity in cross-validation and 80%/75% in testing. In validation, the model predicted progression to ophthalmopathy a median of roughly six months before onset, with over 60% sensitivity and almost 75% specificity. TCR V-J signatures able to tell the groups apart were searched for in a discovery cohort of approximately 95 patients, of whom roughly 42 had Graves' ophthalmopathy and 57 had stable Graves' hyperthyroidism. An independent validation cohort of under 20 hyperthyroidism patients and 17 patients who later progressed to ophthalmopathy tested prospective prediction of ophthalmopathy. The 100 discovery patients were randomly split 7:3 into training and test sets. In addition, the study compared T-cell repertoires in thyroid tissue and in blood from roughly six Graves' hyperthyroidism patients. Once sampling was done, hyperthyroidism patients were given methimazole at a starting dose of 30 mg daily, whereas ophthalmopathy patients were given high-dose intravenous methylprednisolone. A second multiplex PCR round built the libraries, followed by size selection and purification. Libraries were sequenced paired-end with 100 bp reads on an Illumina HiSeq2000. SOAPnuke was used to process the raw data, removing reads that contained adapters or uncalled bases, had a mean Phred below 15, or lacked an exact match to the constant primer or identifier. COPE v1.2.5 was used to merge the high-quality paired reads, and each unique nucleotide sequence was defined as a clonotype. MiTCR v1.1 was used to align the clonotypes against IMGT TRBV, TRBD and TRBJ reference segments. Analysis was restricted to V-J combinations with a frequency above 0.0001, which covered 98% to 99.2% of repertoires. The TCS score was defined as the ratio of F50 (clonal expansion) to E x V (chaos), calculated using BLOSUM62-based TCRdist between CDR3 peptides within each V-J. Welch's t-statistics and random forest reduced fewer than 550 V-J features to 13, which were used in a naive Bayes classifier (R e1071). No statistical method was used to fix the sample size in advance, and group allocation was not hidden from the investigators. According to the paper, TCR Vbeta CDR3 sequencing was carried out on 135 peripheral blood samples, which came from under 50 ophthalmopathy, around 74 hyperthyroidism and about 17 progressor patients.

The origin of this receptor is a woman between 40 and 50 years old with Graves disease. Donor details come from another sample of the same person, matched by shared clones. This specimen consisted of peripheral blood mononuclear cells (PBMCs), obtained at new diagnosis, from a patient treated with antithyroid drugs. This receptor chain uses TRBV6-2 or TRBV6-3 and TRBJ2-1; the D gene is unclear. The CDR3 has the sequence CASREDARDEQFF. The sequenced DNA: TGTGCCAGCAGAGAAGACGCGCGAGATGAGCAGTTCTTC.